This T cell receptor (beta chain) came from a study of identical twins. On this clonotype: Its target is not known.

Each CDR3 protein is one row after TCRdb ran MiXCR on the 5' RACE reads. The table records about 1.7 million distinct CDR3 sequences, more than 30% of them present only once. Study conclusions and caveats: Fewer insertions marked abundant cord blood beta clonotypes; young adult naive trended weakly, memory not at all. A partial confounding effect on zero-insertion analyses could come from invariant MAIT and iNKT cells. The degree of excess twin sharing was weaker in beta out-of-frame sequences. The authors drew conclusions from cross-sectional statistical analysis rather than following the same donors.

In germline, CDR1 is DFQATT, CDR2 SNEGSKA (reference sequence). The CDR3 length is 14 residues. Trimming took off 2 bases at V and 7 bases at J, with 14 bases between the two ends. The chain carries TRBV20-1 and TRBJ1-4; perhaps TRBD1 as D (5 bases). Source material: cord blood. The sequence was collected from a newborn girl in good health. In nucleotides, the CDR3 is TGCAGTGCTAGAATGGGGGGGGTGTCTGAAAAACTGTTTTTT. Its protein product is CSARMGGVSEKLFF.